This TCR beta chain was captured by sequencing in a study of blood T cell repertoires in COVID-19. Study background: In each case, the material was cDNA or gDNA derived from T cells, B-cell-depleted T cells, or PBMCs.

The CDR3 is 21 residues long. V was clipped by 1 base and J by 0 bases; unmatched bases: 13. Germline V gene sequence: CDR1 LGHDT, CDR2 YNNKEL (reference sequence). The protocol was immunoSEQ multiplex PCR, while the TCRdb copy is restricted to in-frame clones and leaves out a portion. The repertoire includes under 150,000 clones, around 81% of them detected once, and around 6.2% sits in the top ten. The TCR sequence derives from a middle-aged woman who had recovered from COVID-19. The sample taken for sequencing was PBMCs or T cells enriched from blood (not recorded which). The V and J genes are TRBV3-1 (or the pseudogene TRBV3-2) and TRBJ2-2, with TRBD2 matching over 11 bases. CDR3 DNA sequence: TGTGCCAGCAGCCAAGCTACCCTCCGACTAGCGGGGAACGCGAACACCGGGGAGCTGTTTTTT. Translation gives CASSQATLRLAGNANTGELFF.